This TCR beta chain was sequenced during a study of blood T cell repertoires in COVID-19. Study at large: Collection of acute and convalescent COVID-19 samples took place in the United States, Italy and Spain.

Looked up from germline, CDR1 is LNHDA and CDR2 is SQIVND (reference sequence). Trimming cost V 2 bases and J 2 bases; bases outside gene matches: 5. The CDR3 consists of 15 residues. Under the authors' procedure: Scientists estimated how many nucleated cells there were by amplifying reference gene primers. TCRdb's copy holds only in-frame clones and misses some; the assay was immunoSEQ multiplex PCR. V, J and clone size are those of that table, while D and trimming were read from the DNA. The table lists 200,000 or so clones, 70% to 90% of them singletons. The chain recombines TRBV19 with TRBJ1-2, with TRBD1 identical over 7 bases. This clonotype was obtained from a man older than 75 with acute or convalescent COVID-19. Input material: peripheral blood. The DNA for the CDR3 is TGTGCCAGTAGTATACAGGGGGGCCTCAACTATGGCTACACCTTC. Protein product: CASSIQGGLNYGYTF.